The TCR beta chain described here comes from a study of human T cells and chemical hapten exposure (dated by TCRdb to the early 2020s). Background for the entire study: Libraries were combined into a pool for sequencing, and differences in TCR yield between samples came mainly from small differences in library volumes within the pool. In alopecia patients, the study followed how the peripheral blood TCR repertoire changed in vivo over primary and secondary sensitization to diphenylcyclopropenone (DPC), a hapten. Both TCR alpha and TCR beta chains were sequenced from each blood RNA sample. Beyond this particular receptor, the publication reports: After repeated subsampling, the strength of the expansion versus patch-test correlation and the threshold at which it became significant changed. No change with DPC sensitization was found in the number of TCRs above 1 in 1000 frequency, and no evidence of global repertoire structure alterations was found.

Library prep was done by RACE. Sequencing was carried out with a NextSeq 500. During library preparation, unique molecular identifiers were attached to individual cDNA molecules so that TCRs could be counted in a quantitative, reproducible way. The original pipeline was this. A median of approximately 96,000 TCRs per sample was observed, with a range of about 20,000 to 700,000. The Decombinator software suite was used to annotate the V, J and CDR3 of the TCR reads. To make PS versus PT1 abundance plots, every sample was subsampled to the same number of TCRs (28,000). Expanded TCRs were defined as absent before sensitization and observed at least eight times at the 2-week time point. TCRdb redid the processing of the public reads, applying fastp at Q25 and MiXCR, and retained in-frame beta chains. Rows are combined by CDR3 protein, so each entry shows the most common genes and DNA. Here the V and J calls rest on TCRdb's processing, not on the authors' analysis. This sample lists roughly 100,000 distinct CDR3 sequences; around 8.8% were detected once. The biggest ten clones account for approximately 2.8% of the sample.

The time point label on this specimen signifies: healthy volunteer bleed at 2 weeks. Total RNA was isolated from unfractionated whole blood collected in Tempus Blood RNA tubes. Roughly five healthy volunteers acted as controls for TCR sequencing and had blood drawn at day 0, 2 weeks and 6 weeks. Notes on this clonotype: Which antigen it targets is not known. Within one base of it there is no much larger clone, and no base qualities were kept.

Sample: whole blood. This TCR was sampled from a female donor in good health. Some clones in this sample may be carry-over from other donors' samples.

The bases read TGTGCCAGCAGCACACGGGAGACCGCAGATACGCAGTATTTT. This translates into CASSTRETADTQYF. The chain is encoded by TRBV14 joined to TRBJ2-3; TRBD2 is perhaps the D gene, given 6 matching bases. Taken from the germline V gene, the CDR1 and CDR2 loops are SGHDN and FVKESK. Spanning cysteine to phenylalanine, the CDR3 consists of 14 amino acids. Only the CDR3 DNA is retained, 42 bases long and in frame from the first base. V was cut back by 5 bases and J by 4 bases, leaving a gap of 13 bases between them.